One sample yielded the 4 T cell receptor beta chains listed below, sequenced in a study of blood T cell repertoires in COVID-19. Clones were sequenced by immunoSEQ multiplex PCR, and TCRdb holds only the in-frame ones, with some missing. The profile shows approximately 120,000 clones, 84% of them singletons. The sequencing input was peripheral blood. The receptors come from a human donor in a cohort sampled during active COVID-19.

The chain couples TRBV2 to TRBJ2-7, with D uncertain. V lost 3 bases to trimming and J lost 4 bases, with 10 bases between them. This CDR3 comprises 13 residues. Germline CDR1 SNHLY, CDR2 FYNNEI. For the CDR3, the DNA is TGTGCCAGCAGTGACCAGGAACGTTACGAGCAGTACTTC. Amino acids: CASSDQERYEQYF.

This chain uses TRBV7-9 with TRBJ2-7; D ambiguous. The CDR3 has 14 amino acids. Germline V gives CDR1 SEHNR, CDR2 FQNEAQ (reference sequence). The ends were cut back, 1 base at V and 2 bases at J, with 9 bases in the middle. This CDR3 reads CASSLDGRTYEQYF. Written as DNA, the CDR3 is TGTGCCAGCAGCTTAGATGGCAGAACCTACGAGCAGTACTTC.

The rearrangement links TRBV7-2 to TRBJ2-3; TRBD2 might be the D (5 bases). This CDR3 has 16 amino acids. The V end was cut by 5 bases, the J end by 6 bases, with 21 bases between. Germline lookup yields CDR1 SGHTA and CDR2 FQGNSA. CDR3 in amino acids: CASSPRRAARQDTQYF. Here the CDR3 DNA reads TGTGCCAGCAGCCCCCGGCGGGCGGCCCGGCAGGATACGCAGTATTTT. The complete variable domain, with remaining parts taken from reference TRBV7-2 and TRBJ2-3, reads GAGVSQSPSNKVTEKGKDVELRCDPISGHTALYWYRQSLGQGLEFLIYFQGNSAPDKSGLPSDRFSAERTGGSVSTLTIQRTQQEDSAVYLCASSPRRAARQDTQYFGPGTRLTVL.

This clone was counted only a few times. CDR3 nucleotide sequence: TGTGCCAGCAGTTCGGACAGGGTAGGAGGTGTTGAGCAGTTCTTC. Protein product: CASSSDRVGGVEQFF. The chain is built from TRBV2 and TRBJ2-1; 8 bases match TRBD1. V gave up 5 bases and J gave up 9 bases; unmatched junction bases: 12. This CDR3 is built from 15 residues. The V gene's germline CDR1 is SNHLY and CDR2 FYNNEI.